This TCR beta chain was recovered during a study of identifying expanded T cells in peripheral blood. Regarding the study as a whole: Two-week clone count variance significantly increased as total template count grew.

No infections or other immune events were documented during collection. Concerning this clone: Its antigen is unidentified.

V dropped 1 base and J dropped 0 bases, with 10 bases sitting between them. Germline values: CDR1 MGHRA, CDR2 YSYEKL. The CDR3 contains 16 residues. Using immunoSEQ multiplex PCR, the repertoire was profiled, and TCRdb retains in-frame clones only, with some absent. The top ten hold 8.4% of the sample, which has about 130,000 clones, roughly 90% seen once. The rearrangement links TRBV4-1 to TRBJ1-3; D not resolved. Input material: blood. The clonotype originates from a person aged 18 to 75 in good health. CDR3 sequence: CASSQGWRDSGNTIYF. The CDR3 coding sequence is TGCGCCAGCAGCCAAGGTTGGCGGGACTCTGGAAACACCATATATTTT.